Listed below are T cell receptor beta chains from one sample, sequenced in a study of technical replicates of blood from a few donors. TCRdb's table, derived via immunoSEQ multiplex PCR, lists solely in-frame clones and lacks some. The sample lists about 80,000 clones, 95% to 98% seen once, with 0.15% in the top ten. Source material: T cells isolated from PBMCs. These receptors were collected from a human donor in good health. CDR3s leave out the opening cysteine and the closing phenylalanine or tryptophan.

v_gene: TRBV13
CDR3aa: ASSVGYGWYGYT

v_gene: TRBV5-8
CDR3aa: ASSPVRSPFQPQH

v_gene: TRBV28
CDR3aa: ASSRGHGWNYEQY

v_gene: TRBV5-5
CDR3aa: ASSVSGNTIY

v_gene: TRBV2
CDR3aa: ASSADSQETQY

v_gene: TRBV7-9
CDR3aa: ASSFTGGVLAGELF

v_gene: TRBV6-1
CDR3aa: ASSSPYSSQY

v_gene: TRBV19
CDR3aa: ASATVRTVSTDTQY

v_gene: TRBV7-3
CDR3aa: ASSLMGTGGKETQY

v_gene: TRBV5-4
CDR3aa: ASSLQGNTGELF

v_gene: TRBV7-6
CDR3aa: ASSLAGAGMRGYT

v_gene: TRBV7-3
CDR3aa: ASSPDRGSTEAF

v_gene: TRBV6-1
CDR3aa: ASAVRGSTEAF

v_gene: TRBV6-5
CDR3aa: ASRAGQNSPLH

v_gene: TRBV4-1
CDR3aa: ASSQDRALEAF

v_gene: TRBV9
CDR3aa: ASSVAGYGYT

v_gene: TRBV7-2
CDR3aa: ASSPTRDILF

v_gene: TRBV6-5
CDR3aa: ASRPSGGPDTQY

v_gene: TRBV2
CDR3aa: AAHQGPGTGELF

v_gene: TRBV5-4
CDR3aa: ASSLGGSTGNTIY

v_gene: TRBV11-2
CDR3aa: ASSSRDRLEY

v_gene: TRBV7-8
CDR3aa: ASSYKRGGSTDTQY

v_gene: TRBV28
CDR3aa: ASRSPVTYEKLF

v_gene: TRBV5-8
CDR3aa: ASSFTGSSYEQY

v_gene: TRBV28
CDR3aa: ASISDQETQY

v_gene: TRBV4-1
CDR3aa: ASRFRGAGATNEKLF

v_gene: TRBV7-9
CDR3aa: ASSLARGQPLSGELF

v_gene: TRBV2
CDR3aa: ATDGKNYEQY

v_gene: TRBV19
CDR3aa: ASSMGLAAYEQY

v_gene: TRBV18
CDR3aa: ASSTRDSDEQF

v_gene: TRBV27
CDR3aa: ASSMWRRGDYEQY

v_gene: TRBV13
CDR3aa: ASSHIAGYT